The 25 T cell receptor beta chains presented below share a single source sample, sequenced in a study of shared clonotypes between healthy human individuals. Profiling relied on immunoSEQ multiplex PCR, and the TCRdb table lists in-frame clones only, not all of them. Here the sample spans hundreds of thousands of clones, roughly 72% being singletons. The specimen sequenced was memory CD4+ T cells sorted from blood. Documented subset: CD45RA-negative fraction. The receptor set was obtained from a woman aged 30 to 39 in good health.

This rearrangement joins TRBV7-3 to TRBJ2-5; 7 bases map to TRBD2. The J segment lost 5 bases and the V segment lost 8 bases, leaving 14 bases of the junction unmatched. The CDR3 spans 15 residues. Germline V CDR1 and CDR2: SGHTA, FQGTGA. The CDR3 DNA is TGTGCCAGCCCACCAGCGGGAAGGTTGGGTGAGACCCAGTACTTC. Translating gives CASPPAGRLGETQYF. The full variable domain, rest sourced from reference TRBV7-3 and TRBJ2-5, is GAGVSQTPSNKVTEKGKYVELRCDPISGHTALYWYRQSLGQGPEFLIYFQGTGAADDSGLPNDRFFAVRPEGSVSTLKIQRTERGDSAVYLCASPPAGRLGETQYFGPGTRLLVL.

In its sample, this clone was seen a few times. Within the sample, other DNA sequences also encode this same CDR3. The chain links TRBV19 to TRBJ2-7; TRBD1 is a possible D gene (5 bases). The CDR3 runs to 13 residues. V was pared by 5 bases and J by 0 bases, with 8 bases between. CDR1 and CDR2 (germline): LNHDA, SQIVND (reference sequence). The CDR3 nucleotides are TGTGCCAGTAGTCTCGACAGCTCCTACGAGCAGTACTTC. As protein: CASSLDSSYEQYF.

V is TRBV5-1 and J is TRBJ2-3, with TRBD1 matching 11 bases. The germline V gene has CDR1 SGHRS and CDR2 YFSETQ. The CDR3 is 16 amino acids. The J segment lost 2 bases and the V segment lost 4 bases, leaving 6 bases of the junction unmatched. The CDR3 reads CASSTGQGAATDTQYF. CDR3 sequence (DNA): TGCGCCAGCAGCACCGGACAGGGGGCGGCCACAGATACGCAGTATTTT.

The chain has TRBV27 and TRBJ2-7; the D call may be TRBD1 or TRBD2 (5 bases each). Trimming took 5 bases from V and 3 from J, leaving 14 bases between them. The CDR3 has 14 amino acids. From germline, CDR1 is MNHEY and CDR2 SMNVEV (reference sequence). Here the CDR3 reads CASSQGPSHYEQYF. CDR3 nucleotide sequence: TGTGCCAGCAGTCAGGGACCTAGCCACTACGAGCAGTACTTC.

The genes are TRBV2 and TRBJ2-1, with a weak D call TRBD2 (5 bases). Trimming removed 6 bases from V and 2 bases from J, with 14 bases in between. CDR3 length: 15 amino acids. CDR1 is SNHLY and CDR2 is FYNNEI in the germline V gene. CDR3 DNA sequence: TGTGCCAGCAGCCACAGCGAGGGAACCTACAATGAGCAGTTCTTC. It specifies CASSHSEGTYNEQFF.

The CDR3 sequence: CASSVVGSSYEQYF. Written as DNA, the CDR3 is TGTGCCAGCAGCGTAGTGGGAAGCTCCTACGAGCAGTACTTC. The chain links TRBV9 to TRBJ2-7; D unresolved. V was clipped by 0 bases and J by 0 bases, with 7 bases between them. Germline CDR1 is SGDLS and CDR2 is YYNGEE. There are 14 residues in the CDR3.

The V call is TRBV27, the J call TRBJ2-1; D is ambiguous. The CDR3 consists of 16 residues. CDR1 is MNHEY and CDR2 is SMNVEV in the germline V gene (reference sequence). V gave up 4 bases and J gave up 5 bases, with 18 bases separating them. The CDR3 protein is CASSSITQSGNNEQFF. CDR3 sequence (DNA): TGTGCCAGCAGTTCAATTACACAATCCGGAAACAATGAGCAGTTCTTC.

Comment on this clone: Other DNA sequences in the same sample also yield this CDR3. The rearrangement links TRBV5-6 to TRBJ1-2, with TRBD1 identical over 9 bases. J gave up 7 bases and V 1 base, and 2 bases lay outside the gene matches. This CDR3 has 13 amino acids. Per germline, CDR1 SGHDT and CDR2 YYEEEE. CDR3 in DNA: TGTGCCAGCAGCTTGTGGGACAGGGCTGGCTACACCTTC. Protein: CASSLWDRAGYTF. Full variable domain (remainder filled in from reference TRBV5-6 and TRBJ1-2): DAGVTQSPTHLIKTRGQQVTLRCSPKSGHDTVSWYQQALGQGPQFIFQYYEEEERQRGNFPDRFSGHQFPNYSSELNVNALLLGDSALYLCASSLWDRAGYTFGSGTRLTVV.

This chain links TRBV19 with TRBJ1-2; unclear D gene. Looked up from germline, CDR1 is LNHDA and CDR2 is SQIVND (reference sequence). The CDR3 consists of 12 residues. The CDR3 DNA reads as TGTGCTATCGGTGGAGGCCACTATGGCTACACCTTC. Translated, it gives CAIGGGHYGYTF.

A few counts support this clone. The rearrangement links TRBV18 to TRBJ2-3; D gene uncertain. V lost 9 bases and J 5 bases, leaving 15 bases between the germline ends. CDR1 is KGHSH and CDR2 is LQKENI in the germline V gene. The CDR3 loop spans 13 amino acids. CDR3 coding DNA: TGTGCCAGTTCATATGAGATGGGAGATACGCAGTATTTT. It is translated as CASSYEMGDTQYF.

V gene TRBV5-1 combines with J gene TRBJ1-1; possibly TRBD1 for D (5 bases). Germline V gene sequence: CDR1 SGHRS, CDR2 YFSETQ. The CDR3 has 14 amino acids. V was shortened by 4 bases and J by 4 bases, with 14 bases between the two germline ends. The CDR3 loop is CASSKQVSGTEAFF. The CDR3, as DNA: TGCGCCAGCAGCAAACAGGTCAGCGGCACTGAAGCTTTCTTT. The variable domain in full, with the rest retrieved from reference TRBV5-1 and TRBJ1-1, is KAGVTQTPRYLIKTRGQQVTLSCSPISGHRSVSWYQQTPGQGLQFLFEYFSETQRNKGNFPGRFSGRQFSNSRSEMNVSTLELGDSALYLCASSKQVSGTEAFFGQGTRLTVV.

The table lists this clone with many counts. The V gene is TRBV11-2, the J gene TRBJ2-3; D is uncertain. V was cut by 0 bases and J by 4 bases, with 2 bases left in between. Germline loops: CDR1 SGHAT, CDR2 FQNNGV. This CDR3 contains 12 residues. The CDR3 sequence is CASSLESDTQYF. CDR3 in DNA: TGTGCCAGCAGCTTAGAGTCAGATACGCAGTATTTT. Full variable domain (remainder filled in from reference TRBV11-2 and TRBJ2-3): EAGVAQSPRYKIIEKRQSVAFWCNPISGHATLYWYQQILGQGPKLLIQFQNNGVVDDSQLPKDRFSAERLKGVDSTLKIQPAKLEDSAVYLCASSLESDTQYFGPGTRLTVL.

This clone was picked up one time. The genes are TRBV2 and TRBJ1-5; possibly TRBD1 for D (6 bases). Trimming pared 5 bases from V and 5 bases from J, leaving 13 bases between. Germline V gives CDR1 SNHLY, CDR2 FYNNEI. This CDR3 contains 14 residues. CDR3 DNA: TGTGCCAGCAGTAGGGGGAATTTTGATCAGCCCCAGCATTTT. Protein: CASSRGNFDQPQHF. Full variable domain (rest looked up from reference TRBV2 and TRBJ1-5): EPEVTQTPSHQVTQMGQEVILRCVPISNHLYFYWYRQILGQKVEFLVSFYNNEISEKSEIFDDQFSVERPDGSNFTLKIRSTKLEDSAMYFCASSRGNFDQPQHFGDGTRLSIL.

The chain is built from TRBV2 and TRBJ1-5, with a tentative D call TRBD1 (5 bases). The CDR3 loop spans 14 amino acids. Germline values: CDR1 SNHLY, CDR2 FYNNEI. V was shortened by 5 bases and J by 2 bases, with 10 bases between the two germline ends. CDR3 protein: CASSPARGNQPQHF. The CDR3 nucleotides are TGTGCCAGCAGTCCTGCCAGGGGCAATCAGCCCCAGCATTTT.

The J gene is TRBJ2-1, the V gene TRBV7-2; D may be TRBD2 (6 bases). V was cut by 5 bases and J by 8 bases, with 22 bases left in between. Germline V lookup: CDR1 SGHTA, CDR2 FQGNSA. This CDR3 has 16 amino acids. CDR3 bases: TGTGCCAGCAGCATGCGGGACGGCCTGGGGGAGTATGAGCAGTTCTTC. Protein: CASSMRDGLGEYEQFF. The variable domain in full, with the rest retrieved from reference TRBV7-2 and TRBJ2-1, is GAGVSQSPSNKVTEKGKDVELRCDPISGHTALYWYRQSLGQGLEFLIYFQGNSAPDKSGLPSDRFSAERTGGSVSTLTIQRTQQEDSAVYLCASSMRDGLGEYEQFFGPGTRLTVL.

This rearrangement joins TRBV5-1 to TRBJ2-2, with D uncertain. Germline V gene lookup returns CDR1 SGHRS and CDR2 YFSETQ. Trimming took off 4 bases at V and 4 bases at J, with 17 bases between the two ends. This CDR3 is built from 16 residues. The CDR3 DNA reads as TGCGCCAGCAGCGATAATGGTGGGATTCGCACCGGGGAGCTGTTTTTT. As protein: CASSDNGGIRTGELFF.

This clone has just one count. The chain recombines TRBV15 with TRBJ1-2; D gene unclear. Germline CDR1 is LNHNV and CDR2 is YYDKDF (reference sequence). CDR3 length: 14 residues. V lost 5 bases, J lost 6 bases, and 16 bases lay in between. The CDR3 DNA sequence: TGTGCCACCAGCTCTCATACAATCACTCATGGCTACACCTTC. Amino acid sequence: CATSSHTITHGYTF.

The chain couples TRBV11-2 to TRBJ1-1; TRBD1 is a possible D gene (6 bases). Germline loops: CDR1 SGHAT, CDR2 FQNNGV. Trimming took 6 bases from V and 6 from J, leaving 11 bases between them. The CDR3 is made up of 12 amino acids. The CDR3 here is CASRQGVAEAFF. Written as DNA, the CDR3 is TGTGCCAGCAGACAGGGAGTAGCTGAAGCTTTCTTT.

This clone was detected only a few times. The same CDR3 is also encoded by other DNA sequences in this sample. J is TRBJ1-2 and V is TRBV30; D uncertain. Trimming pared 0 bases from V and 7 bases from J, leaving 6 bases between. Germline V gene sequence: CDR1 GTSNPN, CDR2 SVGIG (reference sequence). The CDR3 runs to 11 residues. The CDR3 region has the DNA TGTGCCTGGAGTGTCGCAGCTGGCTACACCTTC. It specifies CAWSVAAGYTF. The whole variable domain, filled in from reference TRBV30 and TRBJ1-2, reads SQTIHQWPATLVQPVGSPLSLECTVEGTSNPNLYWYRQAAGRGLQLLFYSVGIGQISSEVPQNLSASRPQDRQFILSSKKLLLSDSGFYLCAWSVAAGYTFGSGTRLTVV.

This rearrangement joins TRBV11-1 to TRBJ1-4, with D maybe TRBD1 (6 bases). The CDR3 is 15 residues long. The V end was cut by 5 bases, the J end by 8 bases, with 18 bases between. Looked up from germline, CDR1 is SGHAT and CDR2 is FQDESV (reference sequence). The CDR3 nucleotides are TGTGCCAGCAGCCGGGCAGGGGAACGACACGAAAAACTGTTTTTT. Translating gives CASSRAGERHEKLFF.

On this clone itself: The sample carries other DNA sequences with the same CDR3. The chain links TRBV10-2 to TRBJ2-7, with 9 bases that match TRBD1. Germline lookup yields CDR1 WSHSY and CDR2 SAAADI. J gave up 4 bases and V 4 bases, and 2 bases lay outside the gene matches. There are 13 residues in the CDR3. CDR3 amino acids: CASSAGQGYEQYF. Here the CDR3 DNA reads TGCGCCAGCAGTGCGGGACAGGGTTACGAGCAGTACTTC.

This clone was observed a handful of times. The chain carries TRBV28 and TRBJ1-1; tentative D call: TRBD1 (6 bases). Germline CDR1 MDHEN, CDR2 SYDVKM. V was shortened by 5 bases and J by 0 bases, with 13 bases between the two germline ends. The CDR3 consists of 15 residues. CDR3 coding DNA: TGTGCCAGCAGTACCGGGACAAACTTGAACACTGAAGCTTTCTTT. This codes for CASSTGTNLNTEAFF.

Of note for this clone: A junction end diverges from the germline sequence, so it may reflect a read error. The gene calls are TRBV11-2 and TRBJ2-7; D might be TRBD2 (5 bases). The V gene's germline CDR1 is SGHAT and CDR2 FQNNGV. This CDR3 is 14 amino acids long. The CDR3, as DNA: TGTGCCAGCAGCGTACAACCGGACTCCTCCGAGCAGTACTTC. Translated: CASSVQPDSSEQYF.

The V call is TRBV5-6, the J call TRBJ2-1; 7 bases are shared with TRBD1. Trimming at V came to 4 bases and at J to 7 bases, leaving 5 bases not matched to a gene. The CDR3 length is 13 residues. Germline CDR1 reads SGHDT; CDR2 reads YYEEEE. The CDR3 loop reads CASSKTGLNEQFF. The CDR3 nucleotides read TGTGCCAGCAGCAAGACAGGGTTGAATGAGCAGTTCTTC. Filled out from reference TRBV5-6 and TRBJ2-1, the complete variable domain reads DAGVTQSPTHLIKTRGQQVTLRCSPKSGHDTVSWYQQALGQGPQFIFQYYEEEERQRGNFPDRFSGHQFPNYSSELNVNALLLGDSALYLCASSKTGLNEQFFGPGTRLTVL.

This chain links TRBV7-9 with TRBJ2-7, with 8 bases aligning to TRBD2. Per the germline V gene, CDR1 is SEHNR and CDR2 is FQNEAQ (reference sequence). The CDR3 is 15 amino acids. V shed 5 bases and J 2 bases; nucleotides not matched to a gene: 8. The CDR3 sequence is CASSAGGAGAYEQYF. CDR3 coding DNA: TGTGCCAGCAGCGCGGGAGGAGCGGGAGCCTACGAGCAGTACTTC.